These 5 T cell receptor beta chains were sequenced from one sample in a study of blood T cell repertoires in COVID-19. TCRdb's copy holds only in-frame clones and misses some; the assay was immunoSEQ multiplex PCR. The data show 430,000 or so clones, with about 87% seen just once and about 0.91% held by the top ten. The sequenced material came from peripheral blood. The receptor set was obtained from a man younger than 35 with COVID-19, enrolled during active disease.

The rearrangement uses TRBV2 and TRBJ2-1; TRBD2 is a possible D gene (6 bases). Germline CDR1 reads SNHLY; CDR2 reads FYNNEI. Trimming took 2 bases from V and 6 from J, leaving 14 bases between them. There are 15 residues in the CDR3. The CDR3 here is CASSESGEVTNEQFF. The CDR3 DNA is TGTGCCAGCAGTGAATCTGGGGAGGTGACCAATGAGCAGTTCTTC.

The J gene is TRBJ1-1, the V gene TRBV5-4; D might be TRBD1 (6 bases). V was cut by 5 bases and J by 0 bases, with 17 bases left in between. The CDR3 covers 16 residues. Germline-derived CDR1 and CDR2 are SGHNT and YYREEE (reference sequence). The CDR3 spells CASRNEGDYMNTEAFF. The DNA for the CDR3 is TGTGCCAGCAGAAATGAGGGGGACTACATGAACACTGAAGCTTTCTTT.

V and J are TRBV15 and TRBJ2-7; the D gene is possibly TRBD1 (6 bases). CDR3 length: 13 residues. Trimming left V 4 bases short and J 2 bases short, with 9 bases between. Germline V gene sequence: CDR1 LNHNV, CDR2 YYDKDF (reference sequence). CDR3 loop: CATSNRQAYEQYF. The CDR3 DNA follows: TGTGCCACCAGCAATCGACAGGCCTACGAGCAGTACTTC.

V and J are TRBV10-3 and TRBJ2-2, with D maybe TRBD2 (6 bases). Germline-derived CDR1 and CDR2 are ENHRY and SYGVKD. The CDR3 length is 17 residues. Between the trimmed V and J ends, which lost 0 bases and 0 bases, there was a span of 11 bases. For the CDR3, the DNA is TGTGCCATCAGTGAGTCGACCGGCGGGGCGAACACCGGGGAGCTGTTTTTT. This translates into CAISESTGGANTGELFF.

The chain employs TRBV2 and TRBJ2-5, with TRBD2 matching over 8 bases. In germline, CDR1 is SNHLY, CDR2 FYNNEI. V was pared by 8 bases and J by 5 bases, with 4 bases of the junction left unmatched. The CDR3 sequence is 12 residues long. As DNA, the CDR3 is TGTGCCAGCTCCGGGGGGGGTGAGACCCAGTACTTC. Its protein is CASSGGGETQYF.